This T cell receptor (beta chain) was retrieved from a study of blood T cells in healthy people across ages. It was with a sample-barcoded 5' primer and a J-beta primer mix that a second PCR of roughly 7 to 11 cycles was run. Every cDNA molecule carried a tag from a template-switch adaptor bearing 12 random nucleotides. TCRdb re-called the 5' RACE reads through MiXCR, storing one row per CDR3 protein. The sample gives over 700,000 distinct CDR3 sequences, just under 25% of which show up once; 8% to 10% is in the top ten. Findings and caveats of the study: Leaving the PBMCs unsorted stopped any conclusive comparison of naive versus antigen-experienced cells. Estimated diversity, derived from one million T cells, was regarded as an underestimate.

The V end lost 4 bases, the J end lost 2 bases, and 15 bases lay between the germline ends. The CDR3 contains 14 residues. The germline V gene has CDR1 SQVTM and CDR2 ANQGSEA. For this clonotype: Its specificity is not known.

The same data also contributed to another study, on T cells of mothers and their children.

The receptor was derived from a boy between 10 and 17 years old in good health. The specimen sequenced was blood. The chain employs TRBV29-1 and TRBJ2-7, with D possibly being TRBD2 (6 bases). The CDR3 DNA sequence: TGCAGCGTTGGAACACTTAGCGGAACCTACGAGCAGTACTTC. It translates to CSVGTLSGTYEQYF.